These 4 T cell receptor beta chains share one sample of origin, sequenced in a study of blood T cell repertoires in COVID-19. Profiled with immunoSEQ multiplex PCR; TCRdb holds only in-frame clones, not every one. The table lists 110,000 or so clones, roughly four fifths of them singletons. The sequenced sample consisted of peripheral blood. These receptors all come from a man aged 45-65 years with acute or convalescent COVID-19.

J is TRBJ2-1 and V is TRBV6-2 or TRBV6-3, with 8 bases aligning to TRBD2. CDR1 and CDR2 (germline): MNHEY, SVGEGT. The CDR3 runs to 14 residues. Germline trimming cut 2 bases from V and 9 bases from J; bases unmatched to any gene: 6. The CDR3 DNA sequence: TGTGCCAGCAGTTACGGGACTAGTTTGGGTGAGCAGTTCTTC. It yields the protein CASSYGTSLGEQFF.

J is TRBJ1-5 and V is TRBV24-1; 8 bases agree with TRBD1. The trim removed 0 bases at V and 10 bases at J, leaving 4 bases unmatched. Germline values: CDR1 KGHDR, CDR2 SFDVKD. The CDR3 sequence is 14 residues long. This CDR3 reads CATSDLGQGGPQHF. CDR3 nucleotides: TGTGCCACCAGTGATTTGGGACAGGGAGGACCCCAGCATTTT.

This sequence joins TRBV6-6 and TRBJ1-2; D is perhaps TRBD1 (5 bases). The CDR3 loop spans 15 amino acids. Trimming took 4 bases from V and 4 from J, leaving 16 bases between them. CDR1 is MNHNY and CDR2 is SVGAGI in the germline V gene (reference sequence). CDR3 DNA: TGTGCCAGCAGTTCCCCGGGGGAGGGAGTCTATGGCTACACCTTC. The encoded protein is CASSSPGEGVYGYTF.

V and J are TRBV5-8 and TRBJ1-5; D unresolved. The CDR3 extends over 14 amino acids. Per the germline V gene, CDR1 is SGHTS and CDR2 is YDEGEE. Trimming removed 2 bases from V and 0 bases from J, with 6 bases in between. The DNA of the CDR3 is TGTGCCAGCAGCTTTCAGTATAGCAATCAGCCCCAGCATTTT. It encodes CASSFQYSNQPQHF.